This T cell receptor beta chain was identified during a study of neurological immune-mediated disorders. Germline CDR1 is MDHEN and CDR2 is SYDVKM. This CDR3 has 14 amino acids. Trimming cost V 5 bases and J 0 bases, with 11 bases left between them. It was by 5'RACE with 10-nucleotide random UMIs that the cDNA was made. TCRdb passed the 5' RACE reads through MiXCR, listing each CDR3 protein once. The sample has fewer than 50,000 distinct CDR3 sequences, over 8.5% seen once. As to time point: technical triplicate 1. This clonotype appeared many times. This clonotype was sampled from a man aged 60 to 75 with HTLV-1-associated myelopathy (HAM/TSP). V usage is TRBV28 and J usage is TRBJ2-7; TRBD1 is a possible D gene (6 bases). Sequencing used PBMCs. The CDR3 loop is CASSLPGHSYEQYF. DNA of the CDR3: TGTGCCAGCAGTCTCCCGGGACACTCCTACGAGCAGTACTTC.